This TCR beta chain originates from a study of blood T cells in healthy people across ages. Germline values: CDR1 LGHDT, CDR2 YNNKEL (reference sequence). Germline trimming cut 3 bases from V and 5 bases from J; bases unmatched to any gene: 3. This CDR3 is built from 14 residues. In its sample, this clonotype was seen a few times. Through a sample-barcoded 5' primer and a J-beta primer mix, a second PCR was run for roughly 7 to 11 cycles. Researchers report that each sample yielded at least 2.5 million CDR3-containing paired-end reads. In TCRdb, the 5' RACE reads were re-called with MiXCR into one record per CDR3 protein. This table has about 670,000 distinct CDR3 sequences, 40% to 50% appearing once.

The V and J genes are TRBV3-1 and TRBJ2-3, with 9 bases lining up with TRBD2. The clonotype was recovered from a man older than 75 in good health. Sample: blood. In DNA, the CDR3 is TGTGCCAGCAGCCACAGTAGCGGGGGAGATACGCAGTATTTT. This sequence encodes CASSHSSGGDTQYF.